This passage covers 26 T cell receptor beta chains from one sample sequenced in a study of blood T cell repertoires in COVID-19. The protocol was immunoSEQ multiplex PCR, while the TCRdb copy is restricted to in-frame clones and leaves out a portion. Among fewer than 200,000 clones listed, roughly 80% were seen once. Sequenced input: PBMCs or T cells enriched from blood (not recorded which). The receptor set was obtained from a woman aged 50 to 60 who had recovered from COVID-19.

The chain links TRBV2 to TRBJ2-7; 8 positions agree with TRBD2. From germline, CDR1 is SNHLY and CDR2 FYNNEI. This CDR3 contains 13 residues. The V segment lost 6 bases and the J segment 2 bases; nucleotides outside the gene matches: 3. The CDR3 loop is CASRTSATYEQYF. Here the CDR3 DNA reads TGTGCCAGCAGGACTAGCGCAACCTACGAGCAGTACTTC.

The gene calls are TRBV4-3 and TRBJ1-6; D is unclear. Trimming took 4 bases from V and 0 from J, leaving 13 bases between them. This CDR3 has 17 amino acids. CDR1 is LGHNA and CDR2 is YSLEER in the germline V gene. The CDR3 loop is CASSRGPESSYNSPLHF. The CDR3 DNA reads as TGCGCCAGCAGCCGCGGCCCAGAGAGCTCCTATAATTCACCCCTCCACTTT.

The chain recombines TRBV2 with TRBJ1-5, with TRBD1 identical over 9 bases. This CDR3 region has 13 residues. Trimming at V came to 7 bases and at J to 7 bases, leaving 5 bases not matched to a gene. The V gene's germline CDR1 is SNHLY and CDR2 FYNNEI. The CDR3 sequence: CASTGTGIQPQHF. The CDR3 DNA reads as TGTGCCAGCACCGGGACAGGGATACAGCCCCAGCATTTT.

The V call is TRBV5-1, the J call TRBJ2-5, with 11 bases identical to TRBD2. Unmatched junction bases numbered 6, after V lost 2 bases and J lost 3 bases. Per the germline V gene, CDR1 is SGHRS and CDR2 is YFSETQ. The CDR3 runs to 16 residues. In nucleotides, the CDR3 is TGCGCCAGCAGCTTTCGGACTAGCGGGCGAGAAGAGACCCAGTACTTC. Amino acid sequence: CASSFRTSGREETQYF.

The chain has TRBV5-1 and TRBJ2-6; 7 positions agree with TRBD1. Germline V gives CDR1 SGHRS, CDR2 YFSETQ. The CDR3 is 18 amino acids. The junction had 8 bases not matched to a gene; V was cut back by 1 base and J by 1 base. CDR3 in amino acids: CASSLRGQGESGANVLTF. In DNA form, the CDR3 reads TGCGCCAGCAGCTTGCGCGGGCAGGGGGAGTCTGGGGCCAACGTCCTGACTTTC.

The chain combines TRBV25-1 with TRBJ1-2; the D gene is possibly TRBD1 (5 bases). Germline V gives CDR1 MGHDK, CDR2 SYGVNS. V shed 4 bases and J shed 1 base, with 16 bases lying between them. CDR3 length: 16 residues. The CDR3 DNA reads TGTGCCAGCAGTGGGTCTTCAGGGCGCTTTAACTATGGCTACACCTTC. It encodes CASSGSSGRFNYGYTF.

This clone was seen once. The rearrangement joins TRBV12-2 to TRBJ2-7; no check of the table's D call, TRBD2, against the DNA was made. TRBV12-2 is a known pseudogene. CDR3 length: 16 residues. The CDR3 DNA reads TGTGCAAGTCGCTTAGTCGCTAGTGGGTTCTCCTACGAGCAGTACTTC. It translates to CASRLVASGFSYEQYF.

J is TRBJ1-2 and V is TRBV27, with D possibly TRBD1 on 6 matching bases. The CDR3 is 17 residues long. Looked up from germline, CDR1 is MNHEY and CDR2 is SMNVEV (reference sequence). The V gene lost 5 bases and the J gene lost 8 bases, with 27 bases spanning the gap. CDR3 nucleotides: TGTGCCAGCAGTCCCCCTCCGGGACACCGCTTGATTTCGGGCTACACCTTC. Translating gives CASSPPPGHRLISGYTF.

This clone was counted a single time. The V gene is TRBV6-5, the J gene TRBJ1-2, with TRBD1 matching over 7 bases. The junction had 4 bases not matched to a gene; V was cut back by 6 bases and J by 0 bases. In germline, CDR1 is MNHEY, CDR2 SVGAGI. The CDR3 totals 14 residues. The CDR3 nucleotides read TGTGCCAGCAGAACGACAGGGACTAACTATGGCTACACCTTC. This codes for CASRTTGTNYGYTF.

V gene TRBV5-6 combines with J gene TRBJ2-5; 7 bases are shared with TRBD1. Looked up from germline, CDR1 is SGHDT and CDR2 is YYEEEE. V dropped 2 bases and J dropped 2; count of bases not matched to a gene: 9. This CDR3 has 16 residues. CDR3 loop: CASSFGAGGGQETQYF. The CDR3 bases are TGTGCCAGCAGCTTCGGGGCAGGGGGTGGACAAGAGACCCAGTACTTC. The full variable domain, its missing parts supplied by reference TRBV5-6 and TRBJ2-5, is DAGVTQSPTHLIKTRGQQVTLRCSPKSGHDTVSWYQQALGQGPQFIFQYYEEEERQRGNFPDRFSGHQFPNYSSELNVNALLLGDSALYLCASSFGAGGGQETQYFGPGTRLLVL.

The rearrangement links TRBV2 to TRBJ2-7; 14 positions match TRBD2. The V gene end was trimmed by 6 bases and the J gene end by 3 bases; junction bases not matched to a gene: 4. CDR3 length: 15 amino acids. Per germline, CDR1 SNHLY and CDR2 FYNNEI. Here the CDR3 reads CASRPGLAGDYEQYF. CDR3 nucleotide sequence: TGTGCCAGCAGACCGGGACTAGCGGGAGACTACGAGCAGTACTTC. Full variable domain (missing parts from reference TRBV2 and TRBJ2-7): EPEVTQTPSHQVTQMGQEVILRCVPISNHLYFYWYRQILGQKVEFLVSFYNNEISEKSEIFDDQFSVERPDGSNFTLKIRSTKLEDSAMYFCASRPGLAGDYEQYFGPGTRLTVT.

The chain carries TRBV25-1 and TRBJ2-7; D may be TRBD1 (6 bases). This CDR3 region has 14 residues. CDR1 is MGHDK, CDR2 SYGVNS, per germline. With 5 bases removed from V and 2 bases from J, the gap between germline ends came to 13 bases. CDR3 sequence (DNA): TGTGCCAGCAGTCCCCCGGACAGACCCTACGAGCAGTACTTC. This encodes CASSPPDRPYEQYF.

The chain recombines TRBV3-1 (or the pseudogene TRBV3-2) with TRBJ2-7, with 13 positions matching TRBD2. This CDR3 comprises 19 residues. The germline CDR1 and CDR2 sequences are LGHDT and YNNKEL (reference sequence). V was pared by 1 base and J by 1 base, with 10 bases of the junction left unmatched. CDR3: CASSQAPPLTSGRSYEQYF. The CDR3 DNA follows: TGTGCCAGCAGCCAAGCCCCACCCCTGACTAGCGGGAGGTCCTACGAGCAGTACTTC.

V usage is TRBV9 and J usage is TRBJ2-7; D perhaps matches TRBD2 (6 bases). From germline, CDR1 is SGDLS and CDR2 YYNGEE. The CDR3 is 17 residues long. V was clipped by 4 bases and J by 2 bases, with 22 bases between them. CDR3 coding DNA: TGTGCCAGCAGCCCGCGCCGAGGGGCGGGGACCGCCTACGAGCAGTACTTC. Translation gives CASSPRRGAGTAYEQYF.

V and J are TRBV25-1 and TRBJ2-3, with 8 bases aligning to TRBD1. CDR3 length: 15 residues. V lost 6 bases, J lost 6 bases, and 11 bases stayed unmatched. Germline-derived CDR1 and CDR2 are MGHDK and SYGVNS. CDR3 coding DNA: TGTGCCAGCAGCGCCGAACAGGGGGTCTCCGATACGCAGTATTTT. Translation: CASSAEQGVSDTQYF.

The CDR3: CASSLDPSMNTEAFF. DNA for the CDR3: TGTGCCAGCAGCTTAGACCCCAGTATGAACACTGAAGCTTTCTTT. V and J are TRBV11-2 and TRBJ1-1; D ambiguous. The CDR3 loop spans 15 amino acids. The V and J ends lost 0 bases and 0 bases respectively, with 8 bases between them. Per germline, CDR1 SGHAT and CDR2 FQNNGV.

CDR3 sequence: CASSLLGQGERQPQHF. DNA of the CDR3: TGTGCCAGCAGTTTATTGGGACAGGGAGAGAGACAGCCCCAGCATTTT. The chain couples TRBV28 to TRBJ1-5; TRBD1 aligns across 9 bases. The trim removed 1 base at V and 7 bases at J, leaving 8 bases unmatched. The V gene's germline CDR1 is MDHEN and CDR2 SYDVKM. This CDR3 is built from 16 residues. The whole variable domain, filled in from reference TRBV28 and TRBJ1-5, reads DVKVTQSSRYLVKRTGEKVFLECVQDMDHENMFWYRQDPGLGLRLIYFSYDVKMKEKGDIPEGYSVSREKKERFSLILESASTNQTSMYLCASSLLGQGERQPQHFGDGTRLSIL.

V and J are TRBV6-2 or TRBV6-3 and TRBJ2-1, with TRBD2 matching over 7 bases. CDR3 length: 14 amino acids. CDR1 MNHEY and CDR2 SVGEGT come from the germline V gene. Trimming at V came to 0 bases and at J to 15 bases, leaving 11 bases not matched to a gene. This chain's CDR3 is CASSYSRIGRELFF. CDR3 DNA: TGTGCCAGCAGTTACTCGAGGATTGGGCGGGAGTTGTTCTTC.

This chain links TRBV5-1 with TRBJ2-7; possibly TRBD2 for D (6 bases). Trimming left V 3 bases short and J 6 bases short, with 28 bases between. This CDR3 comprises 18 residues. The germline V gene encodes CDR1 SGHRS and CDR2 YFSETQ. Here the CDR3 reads CASSYPLRGGVGRSEQYF. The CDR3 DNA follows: TGCGCCAGCAGCTATCCCCTTCGGGGCGGGGTCGGTCGTTCCGAGCAGTACTTC. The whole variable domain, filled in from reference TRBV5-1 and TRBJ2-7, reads KAGVTQTPRYLIKTRGQQVTLSCSPISGHRSVSWYQQTPGQGLQFLFEYFSETQRNKGNFPGRFSGRQFSNSRSEMNVSTLELGDSALYLCASSYPLRGGVGRSEQYFGPGTRLTVT.

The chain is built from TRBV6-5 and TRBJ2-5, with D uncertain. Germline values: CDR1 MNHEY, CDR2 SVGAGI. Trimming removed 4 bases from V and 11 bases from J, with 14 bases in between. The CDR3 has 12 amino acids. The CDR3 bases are TGTGCCAGCAGTTCCCCCTCTTCTCGTCAGTACTTC. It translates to CASSSPSSRQYF.

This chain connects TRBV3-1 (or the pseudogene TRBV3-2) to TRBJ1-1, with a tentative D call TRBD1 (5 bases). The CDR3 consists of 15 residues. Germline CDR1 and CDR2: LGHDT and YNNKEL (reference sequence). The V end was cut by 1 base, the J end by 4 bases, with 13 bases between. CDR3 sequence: CASSQGAGRGTEAFF. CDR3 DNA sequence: TGTGCCAGCAGCCAAGGGGCAGGGCGAGGCACTGAAGCTTTCTTT.

The CDR3 region has the DNA TGTGCCAGCAGCTTGGTCAGGGGAGCAACTAATGAAAAACTGTTTTTT. Translating it yields CASSLVRGATNEKLFF. This chain uses TRBV5-5 with TRBJ1-4; D possibly corresponds to TRBD1 (6 bases). This CDR3 spans 16 amino acids. Looked up from germline, CDR1 is SGHKS and CDR2 is YYEKEE (reference sequence). The V end was cut by 0 bases, the J end by 0 bases, with 9 bases between. Using reference TRBV5-5 and TRBJ1-4 for the parts outside the CDR3, the full variable domain is DAGVTQSPTHLIKTRGQQVTLRCSPISGHKSVSWYQQVLGQGPQFIFQYYEKEERGRGNFPDRFSARQFPNYSSELNVNALLLGDSALYLCASSLVRGATNEKLFFGSGTQLSVL.

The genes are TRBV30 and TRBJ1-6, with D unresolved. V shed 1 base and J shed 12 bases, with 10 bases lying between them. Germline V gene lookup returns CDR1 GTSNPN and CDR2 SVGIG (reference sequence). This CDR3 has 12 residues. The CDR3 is CAWSAITGPLHF. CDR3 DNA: TGTGCCTGGAGTGCGATCACCGGACCCCTCCACTTT.

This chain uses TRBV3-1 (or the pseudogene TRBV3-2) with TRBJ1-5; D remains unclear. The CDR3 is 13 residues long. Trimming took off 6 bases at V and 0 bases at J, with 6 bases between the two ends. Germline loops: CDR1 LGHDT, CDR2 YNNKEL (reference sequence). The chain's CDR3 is CASSTYSNQPQHF. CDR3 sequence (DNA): TGTGCCAGCAGTACCTATAGCAATCAGCCCCAGCATTTT.

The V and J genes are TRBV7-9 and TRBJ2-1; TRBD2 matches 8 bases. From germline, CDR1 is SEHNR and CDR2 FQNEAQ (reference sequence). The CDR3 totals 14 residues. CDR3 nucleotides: TGTGCGCAAGAGCGGGAGTCTTCCTACAATGAGCAGTTCTTC. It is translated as CAQERESSYNEQFF.

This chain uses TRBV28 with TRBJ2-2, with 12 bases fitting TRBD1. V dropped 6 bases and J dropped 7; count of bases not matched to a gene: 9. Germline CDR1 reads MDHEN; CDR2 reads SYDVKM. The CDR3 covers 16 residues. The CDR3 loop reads CASSQGGQGAIGELFF. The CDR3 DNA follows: TGTGCCAGCAGCCAAGGGGGACAGGGGGCAATCGGGGAGCTGTTTTTT.